This TCR beta chain was profiled in a study of T cells in Graves' hyperthyroidism and ophthalmopathy (dated 2019 in TCRdb). Some background on the complete study: Peripheral blood samples were taken at initial diagnosis, before any treatment was given. To identify TCR V-J signatures that set the groups apart, the researchers used a discovery cohort of about a hundred patients, made up of 40 to 45 with Graves' ophthalmopathy and about 55 with stable Graves' hyperthyroidism. An independent validation cohort of fewer than 20 hyperthyroidism patients and 17 patients who later progressed to ophthalmopathy tested prospective prediction of ophthalmopathy. The roughly 91 discovery patients were randomly split 7:3 into training and test sets. Thyroid tissue and blood T-cell repertoires from six Graves' hyperthyroidism patients were also compared in the study. Once sampling was done, hyperthyroidism patients were given methimazole at a starting dose of 30 mg daily, whereas ophthalmopathy patients were given high-dose intravenous methylprednisolone. The paper describes TCR Vbeta CDR3 sequencing of more than 120 peripheral blood samples, made up of about 40 ophthalmopathy patients, around 78 hyperthyroidism patients and around 17 progressor patients. Study-level results and caveats: A model built on a 13 V-J signature distinguished ophthalmopathy from stable hyperthyroidism, reaching roughly 88% sensitivity and 81.08% specificity in cross-validation and 80%/75% in testing. In validation, the model predicted progression to ophthalmopathy a median of 6.5 months before onset, with roughly 68% sensitivity and roughly 79% specificity. No statistical method was used to set the sample size in advance, and investigators knew the group allocation. Most expanded thyroid clonotypes (frequency above 0.001) were also detected in blood, a finding suggesting that blood repertoires may reflect thyroid immune responses.

The TCR beta CDR3 regions were amplified from RNA transcripts. For the first round of RT-PCR on the TCR CDR3, the HTBI primer set was used together with the Qiagen OneStep RT-PCR kit. A second multiplex PCR round built the libraries, followed by size selection and purification. Libraries were sequenced paired-end with 100 bp reads on an Illumina HiSeq2000. The original pipeline was this. SOAPnuke was used to process the raw data, removing reads that contained adapters or uncalled bases, had a mean Phred below 15, or lacked an exact match to the constant primer or identifier. COPE v1.2.5 was used to merge the high-quality paired reads, and each unique nucleotide sequence was defined as a clonotype. Clonotypes were aligned to IMGT TRBV, TRBD and TRBJ reference segments using MiTCR v1.1. The analysis was restricted to V-J combinations with a frequency above 0.0001, which together covered roughly 99% of the repertoires. A TCS score was defined as the ratio of F50 (clonal expansion) to E x V (chaos), with BLOSUM62-based TCRdist applied between CDR3 peptides within each V-J. Welch's t-statistics and random forest reduced around 550 V-J features to 13, which were used in a naive Bayes classifier (R e1071). TCRdb applied fastp at Q25 and MiXCR to the public reads, then kept only in-frame beta chains. Duplicate CDR3 protein sequences are folded into a single record with the most common DNA and genes. The V and J calls were not made by the authors but by TCRdb's processing. The sample table holds 550,000 to 600,000 distinct CDR3 sequences, of which approximately 15% were seen once. Over 6% of the sample comes from the top ten.

This clonotype was seen repeatedly, ten times or more. What antigen it recognizes has not been identified. Base qualities are not at hand, and no much larger clone is one base apart. Ophthalmopathy patients had moderately to severely active disease, Clinical Activity Score of at least 3, NOSPECS grade of at least 4, and duration under 3 months. Any patient with an uncontrolled infection, another autoimmune disease, pregnancy or lactation was excluded. Clinical symptoms, serum thyroxine and TRAb, thyroid ultrasound, and orbital computed tomography formed the basis for the diagnoses. PBMCs were separated from roughly 9.6 ml of fresh peripheral blood using Ficoll-Paque density gradient centrifugation. Trizol reagent was used to extract total RNA, and RNA quality was then checked on an Agilent 2100 Bioanalyzer. The sample comprised blood. The TCR comes from a woman younger than 30 with Graves' ophthalmopathy.

The sequenced DNA is TGTGCCAGCAGCACCTGGACTAGCGGGAGCACAGATACGCAGTATTTT. This encodes CASSTWTSGSTDTQYF. Recombination connected TRBV27 to TRBJ2-3; 11 bases in the junction line up with TRBD2. From the cysteine through the phenylalanine, the CDR3 covers 16 amino acids. The entry retains the CDR3 DNA only, 48 bases that are in frame from base 1. In the germline V gene (reference sequence), CDR1 corresponds to MNHEY and CDR2 to SMNVEV. V is pruned by 6 bases and J by 0 bases, leaving 5 bases of the junction without a gene match.